Below, 10 T cell receptor beta chains from the same sample are listed, as sequenced in a study of CD8 T cells in Susac syndrome. The authors reverse transcribed roughly 0.5 to 1 ug RNA with random hexamers. MiXCR, run by TCRdb on the immunoSEQ multiplex PCR reads, gives a single entry per CDR3 protein. Of 150,000 to 200,000 distinct CDR3 sequences listed, roughly 94% were seen once; the top ten hold 0.08%. Sample: CD4+ T cells from PBMCs. The receptors shown here come from a human donor in good health.

This clonotype was observed once. The CDR3 DNA sequence: TGCGCCAGCAGCTTGGGACCAACAAGAACGAACACCGGGGAGCTGTTTTTT. Translated: CASSLGPTRTNTGELFF. The V and J genes are TRBV5-1 and TRBJ2-2; D is uncertain. There are 17 residues in the CDR3. In germline, CDR1 is SGHRS, CDR2 YFSETQ. V was shortened by 0 bases and J by 0 bases, with 12 bases between the two germline ends.

J is TRBJ2-5 and V is TRBV5-1; 12 bases are shared with TRBD2. This CDR3 spans 18 amino acids. The germline V gene has CDR1 SGHRS and CDR2 YFSETQ. V was clipped by 1 base and J by 2 bases; unmatched bases: 9. The CDR3 sequence: CASSLRGPGLAGQETQYF. CDR3 sequence (DNA): TGCGCCAGCAGCTTGCGGGGCCCTGGACTAGCGGGACAAGAGACCCAGTACTTC.

This clonotype was picked up a small number of times. The V and J genes are TRBV7-2 and TRBJ2-7; D is possibly TRBD1 or TRBD2 (6 bases each). CDR3 length: 14 residues. V was clipped by 2 bases and J by 6 bases, with 14 bases between them. Germline CDR1 reads SGHTA; CDR2 reads FQGNSA. CDR3 in amino acids: CASSLLGGLSEQYF. The CDR3 bases are TGTGCCAGCAGCTTACTAGGGGGGCTGAGCGAGCAGTACTTC.

The chain uses TRBV3-1 and TRBJ2-7; the D gene is possibly TRBD2 (5 bases). The germline gives CDR1 LGHDT, CDR2 YNNKEL (reference sequence). The CDR3 has 14 residues. Trimming took 0 bases from V and 6 from J, leaving 12 bases between them. CDR3 residues: CASSQEGIATEQYF. The DNA of the CDR3 is TGTGCCAGCAGCCAAGAGGGTATAGCGACCGAGCAGTACTTC.

The rearrangement uses TRBV20-1 and TRBJ1-4; 9 nucleotides match TRBD1. The CDR3 loop spans 15 amino acids. Germline V CDR1 and CDR2: DFQATT, SNEGSKA (reference sequence). Trimming removed 4 bases from V and 7 bases from J; junction bases left unmatched: 10. The CDR3: CSAILPTGGSEKLFF. The CDR3 DNA reads as TGCAGTGCTATCCTACCGACAGGGGGAAGTGAAAAACTGTTTTTT.

This clonotype came up once. The chain has TRBV5-1 and TRBJ2-7; maybe TRBD1 (5 bases). Germline CDR1 is SGHRS and CDR2 is YFSETQ. The CDR3 is made up of 14 amino acids. V dropped 4 bases and J dropped 0 bases, with 11 bases sitting between them. CDR3 nucleotides: TGCGCCAGCAGCCGCCCGGACAACTCCTACGAGCAGTACTTC. Its translation: CASSRPDNSYEQYF.

As DNA, the CDR3 is TGTGCCAGCTCGGGGCAGGAGGGGACTGAAGCTTTCTTT. This encodes CASSGQEGTEAFF. The V and J genes are TRBV7-3 and TRBJ1-1; maybe TRBD1 (5 bases). With 8 bases removed from V and 5 bases from J, the gap between germline ends came to 15 bases. The CDR3 contains 13 residues. In germline, CDR1 is SGHTA, CDR2 FQGTGA.

This chain joins TRBV27 and TRBJ2-4; possibly TRBD1 for D (6 bases). This CDR3 contains 14 residues. Trimming took 7 bases from V and 1 from J, leaving 11 bases between them. Per the germline V gene, CDR1 is MNHEY and CDR2 is SMNVEV (reference sequence). The CDR3 DNA sequence: TGTGCCAGCACTCCCCAGGGGGCCAAAAACATTCAGTACTTC. Its translation: CASTPQGAKNIQYF.

The chain has TRBV29-1 and TRBJ2-5; 12 positions agree with TRBD2. Germline assignment: CDR1 SQVTM and CDR2 ANQGSEA. This CDR3 spans 17 amino acids. Trimming cost V 2 bases and J 4 bases; bases outside gene matches: 11. For the CDR3, the DNA is TGCAGCGTTGAAAGGACTAGCGGGGTTCTGGCCCGAGAGACCCAGTACTTC. The encoded protein is CSVERTSGVLARETQYF.

The chain uses TRBV7-9 and TRBJ2-5, with D unclear. V was trimmed by 2 bases and J by 1 base, leaving 8 bases between them. Germline V lookup: CDR1 SEHNR, CDR2 FQNEAQ (reference sequence). CDR3 length equals 14 residues. CDR3 nucleotides: TGTGCCAGCAGCTTAACTTCGTCCCAAGAGACCCAGTACTTC. Translation: CASSLTSSQETQYF. Combining the CDR3 with reference TRBV7-9 and TRBJ2-5 gives the whole variable domain DTGVSQNPRHKITKRGQNVTFRCDPISEHNRLYWYRQTLGQGPEFLTYFQNEAQLEKSRLLSDRFSAERPKGSFSTLEIQRTEQGDSAMYLCASSLTSSQETQYFGPGTRLLVL.